The rows below give T cell receptor beta chains drawn from one sample of a study of T cell clones after liver transplantation. The table came from immunoSEQ multiplex PCR; TCRdb's copy has only in-frame clones and leaves some out. Here the sample spans more than 7,500 clones, roughly 80% being singletons. Here the sequenced sample was CD8+ T cells from blood, taken at the 22-month timepoint. The receptor source for this set is a human patient who received a liver transplant. The graft donor may account for some of the T cells. The CDR3 runs from the conserved cysteine through the conserved F or W. A D gene is named only where the DNA matches it firmly. Rows may omit the clone size; those that give it use once, few, many or a size class.

J | length | V | size | D | CDR3 | DNA
TRBJ2-3 | 20 | TRBV11-2 | - | TRBD2 | CASSLEDVVGLAGVGDTQYF | TGTGCCAGCAGCTTAGAAGATGTCGTCGGACTAGCGGGGGTGGGGGATACGCAGTATTTT
TRBJ2-1 | 17 | TRBV6-4 | - | TRBD2 | CASSDSGSGGARVEQFF | TGTGCCAGCAGTGACTCTGGTAGCGGGGGGGCCAGGGTTGAGCAGTTCTTC
TRBJ2-2 | 17 | TRBV5-1 | once | - | CASSLGQGNLLTGELFF | TGCGCCAGCAGCTTGGGACAAGGAAACCTCCTTACCGGGGAGCTGTTTTTT
TRBJ2-2 | 15 | TRBV11-2 | - | - | CASSLELGAIGELFF | TGTGCCAGCAGCTTAGAACTGGGGGCAATCGGGGAGCTGTTTTTT
TRBJ2-7 | 14 | TRBV2 | - | TRBD2 | CASTSGGPSYEQYF | TGTGCCAGTACCAGCGGGGGTCCCTCCTACGAGCAGTACTTC
TRBJ2-3 | 15 | TRBV9 | - | TRBD2 | CASSVSGGAGDTQYF | TGTGCCAGCAGCGTAAGCGGGGGGGCAGGGGATACGCAGTATTTT
TRBJ2-2 | 12 | TRBV30 | - | - | CACIGGNGELFF | TGTGCCTGCATAGGGGGGAACGGGGAGCTGTTTTTT
TRBJ1-2 | 14 | TRBV7-9 | - | - | CASTTGAGDYGYTF | TGTGCCAGCACCACGGGGGCGGGGGACTATGGCTACACCTTC
TRBJ2-1 | 14 | TRBV4-1 | - | TRBD1 | CASSLSQGDNEQFF | TGCGCCAGCAGCCTCTCCCAGGGGGACAATGAGCAGTTCTTC
TRBJ1-2 | 12 | TRBV5-4 | - | - | CASPGKTYGYTF | TGTGCCAGCCCAGGAAAGACCTATGGCTACACCTTC
TRBJ1-2 | 17 | TRBV9 | - | - | CASSVGSRELFYYGYTF | TGTGCCAGCAGCGTTGGGTCCCGGGAGCTCTTTTATTATGGCTACACCTTC
TRBJ2-5 | 18 | TRBV29-1 | few | - | CSVEFLLGQGRREETQYF | TGCAGCGTTGAATTCCTCCTTGGGCAGGGGAGAAGGGAAGAGACCCAGTACTTC
TRBJ2-1 | 15 | TRBV18 | - | - | CASSMDQTTYNEQFF | TGTGCCAGCTCAATGGATCAGACCACCTACAATGAGCAGTTCTTC
TRBJ2-7 | 15 | TRBV27 | - | - | CASSLSPGSSYEQYF | TGTGCCAGCAGTTTATCTCCAGGAAGCTCCTACGAGCAGTACTTC
TRBJ1-2 | 14 | TRBV6-6 | - | - | CASSYAGDLRGYTF | TGTGCCAGCAGCTACGCGGGGGACCTGCGAGGCTACACCTTC
TRBJ2-7 | 15 | TRBV5-1 | once | TRBD1 | CASSGTGTEAYEQYF | TGCGCCAGCAGCGGCACCGGGACAGAGGCCTACGAGCAGTACTTC
TRBJ2-7 | 15 | TRBV7-9 | few | - | CASSYLQGPTYEQYF | TGTGCCAGCAGTTACCTCCAGGGGCCAACCTACGAGCAGTACTTC